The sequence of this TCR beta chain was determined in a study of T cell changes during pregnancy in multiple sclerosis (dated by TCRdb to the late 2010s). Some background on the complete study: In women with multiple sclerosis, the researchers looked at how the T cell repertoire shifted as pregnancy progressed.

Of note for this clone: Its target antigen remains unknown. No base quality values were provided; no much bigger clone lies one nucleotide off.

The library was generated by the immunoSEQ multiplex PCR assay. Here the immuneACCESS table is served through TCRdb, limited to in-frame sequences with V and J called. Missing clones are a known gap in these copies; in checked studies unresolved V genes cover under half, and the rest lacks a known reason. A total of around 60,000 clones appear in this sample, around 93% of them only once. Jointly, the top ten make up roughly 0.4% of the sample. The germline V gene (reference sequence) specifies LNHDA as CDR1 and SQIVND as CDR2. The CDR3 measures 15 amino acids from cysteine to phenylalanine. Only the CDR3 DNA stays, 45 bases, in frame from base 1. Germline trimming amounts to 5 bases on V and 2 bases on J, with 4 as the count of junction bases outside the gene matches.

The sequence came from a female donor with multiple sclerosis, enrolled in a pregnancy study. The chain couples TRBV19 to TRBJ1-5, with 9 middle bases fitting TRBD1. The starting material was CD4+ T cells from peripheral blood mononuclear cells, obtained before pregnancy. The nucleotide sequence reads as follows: TGTGCCAGTAGTGCCCGGACAGGGGGCAATCAGCCCCAGCATTTT. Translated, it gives CASSARTGGNQPQHF.